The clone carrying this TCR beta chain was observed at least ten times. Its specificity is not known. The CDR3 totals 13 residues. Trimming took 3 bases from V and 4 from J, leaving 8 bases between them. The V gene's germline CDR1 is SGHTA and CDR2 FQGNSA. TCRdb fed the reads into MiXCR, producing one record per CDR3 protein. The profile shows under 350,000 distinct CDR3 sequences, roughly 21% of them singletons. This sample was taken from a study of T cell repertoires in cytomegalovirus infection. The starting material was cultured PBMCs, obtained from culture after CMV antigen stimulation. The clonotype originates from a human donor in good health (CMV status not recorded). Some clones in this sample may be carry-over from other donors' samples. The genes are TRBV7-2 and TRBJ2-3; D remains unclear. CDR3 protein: CASSFRLPDTQYF. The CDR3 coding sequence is TGTGCCAGCAGCTTTAGGTTACCAGATACGCAGTATTTT.